These 2 T cell receptor beta chains share one sample of origin, sequenced in a study of cytomegalovirus exposure and HLA in healthy donors. PCR used 60 Vbeta primers and 13 Jbeta primers. Repertoires were generated with immunoSEQ multiplex PCR, while TCRdb's copy carries only in-frame clones and drops some. This sample carries 110,000 or so clones, approximately 81% of them seen once, and the ten largest clones take around 2.2%. Sequencing used PBMCs. Source of these receptors: a woman aged 40 to 55 in good health and CMV-seronegative.

This clone has more than one count but fewer than ten. The V gene is TRBV2, the J gene TRBJ1-4; D gene ambiguous. V was cut by 8 bases and J by 5 bases, with 9 bases left in between. In germline, CDR1 is SNHLY, CDR2 FYNNEI. The CDR3 has 12 residues. The CDR3 loop reads CASGNSNEKLFF. The CDR3 DNA reads as TGTGCCAGCGGTAACTCCAATGAAAAACTGTTTTTT.

The chain uses TRBV6-1 and TRBJ1-2, with D unclear. Trimming removed 6 bases from V and 4 bases from J, with 18 bases in between. Germline CDR1 MNHNS, CDR2 SASEGT. The CDR3 runs 15 residues. The CDR3 loop reads CASRDRRRALYGYTF. DNA for the CDR3: TGTGCCAGCAGAGACCGCAGGAGGGCCCTCTATGGCTACACCTTC.